These 23 T cell receptor beta chains were all obtained from the same sample, sequenced in a study of blood T cell repertoires in COVID-19 (dated by TCRdb to the early 2020s). Receptors were amplified or captured by the immunoSEQ multiplex PCR assay. TCRdb holds this immuneACCESS table with in-frame rearrangements only. Some clones are missing; in checked studies, unresolved V genes explain under half, and the rest has no known cause. This sample lists 150,000 to 200,000 clones; roughly 80% were detected once. About 4.9% of the sample is in the top ten clones. The sample comprised peripheral blood. The receptors derive from a woman between 25 and 40 years old with acute or convalescent COVID-19.

About this clone itself: The sample carries other DNA sequences with the same CDR3. The CDR3 DNA sequence: TGTGCCAGCAGTCTCTTGAACACTGAAGCTTTCTTT. Translating it yields CASSLLNTEAFF. V and J are TRBV12-3 or TRBV12-4 and TRBJ1-1; the D is unclear. The V and J ends lost 5 bases and 0 bases respectively, with 4 bases between them. The CDR3 runs to 12 residues.

The chain has TRBV9 and TRBJ2-3, with TRBD2 as a possible D gene (5 bases). CDR3 length equals 14 residues. Per the germline V gene, CDR1 is SGDLS and CDR2 is YYNGEE. Trimming left V 4 bases short and J 2 bases short, with 11 bases between. The CDR3 is CASSKTSLTDTQYF. CDR3 sequence (DNA): TGTGCCAGCAGCAAAACTAGTCTCACAGATACGCAGTATTTT.

The J gene is TRBJ2-3, the V gene TRBV6-6; maybe TRBD2 (6 bases). CDR3 length: 15 amino acids. Germline V gene data show CDR1 as MNHNY and CDR2 as SVGAGI (reference sequence). V was pared by 4 bases and J by 0 bases, with 11 bases between. The CDR3 loop reads CASSSGLSSTDTQYF. In nucleotides, the CDR3 is TGTGCCAGCAGTTCCGGACTATCTAGCACAGATACGCAGTATTTT.

The rearrangement uses TRBV24-1 and TRBJ2-1, with TRBD2 matching over 13 bases. The V gene end was trimmed by 4 bases and the J gene end by 10 bases; junction bases not matched to a gene: 12. The CDR3 sequence is 17 residues long. CDR1 KGHDR and CDR2 SFDVKD come from the germline V gene. The CDR3 bases are TGTGCCACCAGTGACCCGACTAGCGGGAGGATCCGGGGAGAGCAGTTCTTC. It translates to CATSDPTSGRIRGEQFF.

The V gene is TRBV18, the J gene TRBJ1-5; no firm D call. CDR1 and CDR2 (germline): KGHSH, LQKENI. This CDR3 comprises 16 residues. V lost 0 bases, J lost 2 bases, and 11 bases lay in between. The CDR3 region has the DNA TGTGCCAGCTCACCACCGAGTAGGAGTGGCAATCAGCCCCAGCATTTT. Residues: CASSPPSRSGNQPQHF. The full variable domain, rest sourced from reference TRBV18 and TRBJ1-5, is NAGVMQNPRHLVRRRGQEARLRCSPMKGHSHVYWYRQLPEEGLKFMVYLQKENIIDESGMPKERFSAEFPKEGPSILRIQQVVRGDSAAYFCASSPPSRSGNQPQHFGDGTRLSIL.

The rearrangement links TRBV6-1 to TRBJ1-5; D is undetermined. Between the trimmed V and J ends, which lost 2 bases and 5 bases, there was a span of 10 bases. The germline V gene encodes CDR1 MNHNS and CDR2 SASEGT. This CDR3 has 14 residues. The CDR3 DNA sequence: TGTGCCAGCAGTGAATGGAGGCAGGATCAGCCCCAGCATTTT. This translates into CASSEWRQDQPQHF.

CDR3 region: CSASLQGGTEAFF. Written as DNA, the CDR3 is TGCAGTGCTAGTCTGCAGGGTGGGACTGAAGCTTTCTTT. The V gene is TRBV20-1, the J gene TRBJ1-1, with D possibly TRBD1 on 5 matching bases. This CDR3 region has 13 residues. Trimming stripped 3 bases from V and 5 bases from J, with 13 bases between. The germline CDR1 and CDR2 sequences are DFQATT and SNEGSKA (reference sequence).

The rearrangement joins TRBV7-6 to TRBJ2-7, with a tentative D call TRBD2 (5 bases). The length of the CDR3 is 13 residues. Looked up from germline, CDR1 is SGHVS and CDR2 is FNYEAQ. The germline V and J ends were trimmed by 5 bases and 6 bases, with 14 bases remaining between them. CDR3 DNA: TGTGCCAGCAGCAACCACGTCGAGGGCGAGCAGTACTTC. Its protein product is CASSNHVEGEQYF. Filled out from reference TRBV7-6 and TRBJ2-7, the complete variable domain reads GAGVSQSPRYKVTKRGQDVALRCDPISGHVSLYWYRQALGQGPEFLTYFNYEAQQDKSGLPNDRFSAERPEGSISTLTIQRTEQRDSAMYRCASSNHVEGEQYFGPGTRLTVT.

The sample holds one count of this clone. The rearrangement links TRBV30 to TRBJ1-2, with D possibly being TRBD1 (6 bases). V was clipped by 0 bases and J by 9 bases, with 11 bases between them. Germline values: CDR1 GTSNPN, CDR2 SVGIG (reference sequence). This CDR3 is built from 12 residues. The CDR3 here is CAWSVGDISYTF. In DNA, the CDR3 is TGTGCCTGGAGTGTAGGGGACATAAGCTACACCTTC.

The chain is built from TRBV7-2 and TRBJ2-1; D gene ambiguous. V was trimmed by 5 bases and J by 7 bases, leaving 15 bases between them. The CDR3 is 14 residues long. Germline-derived CDR1 and CDR2 are SGHTA and FQGNSA. The CDR3 DNA reads TGTGCCAGCAGCCCTTCGTTTTCCCGTAATGAGCAGTTCTTC. It is translated as CASSPSFSRNEQFF.

V and J are TRBV28 and TRBJ1-5; 9 bases map to TRBD1. The CDR3 runs to 16 residues. Germline V gene data show CDR1 as MDHEN and CDR2 as SYDVKM. The junction had 8 bases not matched to a gene; V was cut back by 6 bases and J by 2 bases. In nucleotides, the CDR3 is TGTGCCAGCAGCCGGACCGGGACAGGGCGCAATCAGCCCCAGCATTTT. Its protein product is CASSRTGTGRNQPQHF.

The gene calls are TRBV20-1 and TRBJ2-7; TRBD1 might be the D (5 bases). Germline CDR1 and CDR2: DFQATT and SNEGSKA (reference sequence). The CDR3 has 11 residues. CDR3: CGAYETYEQYF. CDR3 DNA sequence: TGCGGGGCTTACGAGACCTACGAGCAGTACTTC.

The genes are TRBV19 and TRBJ1-3; TRBD1 matches 7 bases. This CDR3 contains 16 residues. Germline V gives CDR1 LNHDA, CDR2 SQIVND (reference sequence). The J segment lost 0 bases and the V segment lost 4 bases, leaving 6 bases of the junction unmatched. CDR3 in DNA: TGTGCCAGTAGTACTCTAAGGGACAGCTCTGGAAACACCATATATTTT. It translates to CASSTLRDSSGNTIYF.

The chain recombines TRBV19 with TRBJ2-2, with D unclear. The CDR3 contains 11 residues. Germline assignment: CDR1 LNHDA and CDR2 SQIVND (reference sequence). V lost 3 bases to trimming and J lost 13 bases, with 9 bases between them. The CDR3 DNA sequence: TGTGCCAGTAGTATGGCCGGCGGGCTGTTTTTT. Residues: CASSMAGGLFF.

The chain carries TRBV7-6 and TRBJ1-1; D is uncertain. Germline-derived CDR1 and CDR2 are SGHVS and FNYEAQ. The CDR3 extends over 14 amino acids. Trimming took 1 base from V and 7 from J, leaving 13 bases between them. The CDR3: CASSLEADRDEAFF. CDR3 sequence (DNA): TGTGCCAGCAGCTTAGAAGCGGACCGGGATGAAGCTTTCTTT.

V usage is TRBV10-2 and J usage is TRBJ2-2, with a weak D call TRBD2 (6 bases). The CDR3 covers 12 residues. Germline V gene sequence: CDR1 WSHSY, CDR2 SAAADI. Deletions cut 6 bases from V and 4 bases from J, with 6 bases between. The CDR3 loop is CASSGGTGELFF. For the CDR3, the DNA is TGCGCCAGCAGCGGGGGCACCGGGGAGCTGTTTTTT.

The rearrangement links TRBV6-2 or TRBV6-3 to TRBJ2-3; D is ambiguous. This CDR3 has 17 residues. CDR1 is MNHEY and CDR2 is SVGEGT in the germline V gene. V dropped 2 bases and J dropped 2 bases, with 17 bases sitting between them. The chain's CDR3 is CASSYAADVPSTDTQYF. The CDR3 bases are TGTGCCAGCAGTTACGCGGCTGACGTGCCCTCCACAGATACGCAGTATTTT.

The chain has TRBV6-2 or TRBV6-3 and TRBJ1-4, with 7 positions matching TRBD1. V lost 5 bases, J lost 0 bases, and 12 bases stayed unmatched. This CDR3 has 18 amino acids. The germline V gene encodes CDR1 MNHEY and CDR2 SVGEGT. CDR3 DNA sequence: TGTGCCAGCAGTAGAGACCTACAGGGGACGACAACTAATGAAAAACTGTTTTTT. Encoded protein: CASSRDLQGTTTNEKLFF.

V is TRBV7-2 and J is TRBJ2-1; 10 bases align to TRBD2. The CDR3 runs to 18 residues. V shed 1 base and J 2 bases; nucleotides not matched to a gene: 8. Per the germline V gene, CDR1 is SGHTA and CDR2 is FQGNSA. The CDR3 DNA reads TGTGCCAGCAGCTTAGGGGCTAGCGGGAGAAGGGCCTACAATGAGCAGTTCTTC. Its protein product is CASSLGASGRRAYNEQFF.

The chain carries TRBV5-4 and TRBJ1-6; maybe TRBD1 (6 bases). Trimming took 3 bases from V and 7 from J, leaving 11 bases between them. The CDR3 consists of 14 residues. Germline values: CDR1 SGHNT, CDR2 YYREEE (reference sequence). CDR3 nucleotides: TGTGCCAGCAGCTCAGGACAGAAAAATTCACCCCTCCACTTT. Its protein product is CASSSGQKNSPLHF.

The chain recombines TRBV19 with TRBJ2-2; TRBD2 aligns across 7 bases. V lost 7 bases to trimming and J lost 8 bases; unmatched junction nucleotides: 10. In germline, CDR1 is LNHDA, CDR2 SQIVND (reference sequence). This CDR3 comprises 14 residues. As DNA, the CDR3 is TGTGCCAGTACCCCGGGGAGGGGCACTGGGGAGCTGTTTTTT. Its translation: CASTPGRGTGELFF.

V is TRBV5-6 and J is TRBJ2-5; the D gene is possibly TRBD1 (5 bases). V lost 0 bases to trimming and J lost 2 bases, with 14 bases between them. The CDR3 covers 16 residues. CDR1 is SGHDT, CDR2 YYEEEE, per germline. CDR3 region: CASSLARQIHQETQYF. In DNA, the CDR3 is TGTGCCAGCAGCTTGGCGAGACAGATTCATCAAGAGACCCAGTACTTC. The full variable domain, in which reference TRBV5-6 and TRBJ2-5 provide the parts outside the CDR3, is DAGVTQSPTHLIKTRGQQVTLRCSPKSGHDTVSWYQQALGQGPQFIFQYYEEEERQRGNFPDRFSGHQFPNYSSELNVNALLLGDSALYLCASSLARQIHQETQYFGPGTRLLVL.

The V and J genes are TRBV7-2 and TRBJ2-2; weak D call: TRBD1 (6 bases). Between the trimmed V and J ends, which lost 5 bases and 5 bases, there was a span of 18 bases. This CDR3 is 16 amino acids long. Germline CDR1 is SGHTA and CDR2 is FQGNSA. In nucleotides, the CDR3 is TGTGCCAGCAGCCCAGACAGGTGGGAGAGGACCGGGGAGCTGTTTTTT. Protein product: CASSPDRWERTGELFF.